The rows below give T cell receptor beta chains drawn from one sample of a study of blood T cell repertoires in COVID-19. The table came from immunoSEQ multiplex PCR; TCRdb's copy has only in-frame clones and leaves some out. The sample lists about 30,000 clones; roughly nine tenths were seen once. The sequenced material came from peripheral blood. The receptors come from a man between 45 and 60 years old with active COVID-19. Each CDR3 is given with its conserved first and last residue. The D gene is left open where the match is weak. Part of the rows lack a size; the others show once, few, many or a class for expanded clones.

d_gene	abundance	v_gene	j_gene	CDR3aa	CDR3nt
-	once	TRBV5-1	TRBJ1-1	CASSRDSGDTEAFF	TGCGCCAGCAGCCGGGACTCCGGGGACACTGAAGCTTTCTTT
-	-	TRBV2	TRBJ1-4	CASSSRGNEKLFF	TGTGCCAGCAGTTCCCGGGGTAATGAAAAACTGTTTTTT
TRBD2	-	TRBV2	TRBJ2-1	CASSEALRLAGGKLVEQFF	TGTGCCAGCAGTGAAGCGCTTAGGCTAGCGGGGGGGAAGTTGGTTGAGCAGTTCTTC
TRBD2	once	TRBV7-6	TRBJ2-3	CASRETGTSGGTQYF	TGTGCCAGCAGGGAGACCGGGACTAGCGGGGGAACGCAGTATTTT
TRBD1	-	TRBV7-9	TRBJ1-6	CASRKTGEWSPLHF	TGTGCCAGCAGGAAGACAGGGGAGTGGTCACCCCTCCACTTT
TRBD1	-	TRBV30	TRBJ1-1	CAWQGENTEAFF	TGTGCCTGGCAGGGGGAGAACACTGAAGCTTTCTTT
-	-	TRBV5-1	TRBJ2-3	CASSSGFSTDTQYF	TGCGCCAGCAGCTCAGGGTTTAGCACAGATACGCAGTATTTT
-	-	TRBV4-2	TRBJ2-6	CASSQEGGSGANVLTF	TGTGCCAGCAGCCAAGAAGGAGGCTCTGGGGCCAACGTCCTGACTTTC
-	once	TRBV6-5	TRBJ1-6	CASSYRGSYNSPLHF	TGTGCCAGCAGTTACAGGGGTTCCTATAATTCACCCCTCCACTTT
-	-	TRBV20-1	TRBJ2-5	CSASGRLGQETQYF	TGCAGTGCTAGTGGACGGTTGGGGCAGGAGACCCAGTACTTC
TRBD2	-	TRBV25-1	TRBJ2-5	CASSSLAGIQETQYF	TGTGCCAGCAGTTCACTAGCGGGAATCCAAGAGACCCAGTACTTC
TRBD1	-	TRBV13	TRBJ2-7	CASSFLTGGGYEQYF	TGTGCCAGCAGCTTTTTGACAGGGGGTGGCTACGAGCAGTACTTC
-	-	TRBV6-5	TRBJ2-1	CASRWQGRNEQFF	TGTGCCAGCAGGTGGCAGGGTAGGAATGAGCAGTTCTTC
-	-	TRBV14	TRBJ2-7	CASSQDYGGPLYEQYF	TGTGCCAGCAGCCAAGATTACGGGGGGCCATTGTACGAGCAGTACTTC
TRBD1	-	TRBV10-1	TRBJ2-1	CATQGARDEQFF	TGCGCCACCCAGGGGGCGAGGGATGAGCAGTTCTTC
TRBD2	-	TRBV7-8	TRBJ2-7	CASSPRSGLASREQYF	TGTGCCAGCAGCCCTCGCAGCGGACTAGCTTCGAGGGAGCAGTACTTC
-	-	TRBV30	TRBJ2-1	CAWTTISSYNEQFF	TGTGCCTGGACCACTATATCCTCCTACAATGAGCAGTTCTTC
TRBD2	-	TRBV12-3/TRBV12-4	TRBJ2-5	CASRFAGGETQYF	TGTGCCAGCAGGTTTGCGGGGGGGGAGACCCAGTACTTC
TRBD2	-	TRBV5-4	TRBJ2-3	CASSLWREGTDTQYF	TGTGCCAGCAGCTTGTGGCGGGAGGGTACAGATACGCAGTATTTT
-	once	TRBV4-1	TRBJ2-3	CASSQEPGLTTDTQYF	TGCGCCAGCAGCCAAGAACCCGGACTAACCACAGATACGCAGTATTTT
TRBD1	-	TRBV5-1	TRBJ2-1	CASSVRDSSYNEQFF	TGCGCCAGCAGCGTCCGGGACAGCTCCTACAATGAGCAGTTCTTC
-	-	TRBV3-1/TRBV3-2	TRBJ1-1	CASSQGQAGGAFF	TGTGCCAGCAGCCAAGGTCAGGCCGGTGGAGCTTTCTTT
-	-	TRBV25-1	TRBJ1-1	CASSEAGFMNTEAFF	TGTGCCAGCAGTGAGGCGGGATTCATGAACACTGAAGCTTTCTTT
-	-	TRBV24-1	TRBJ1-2	CATSDRGYTF	TGTGCCACCAGTGATCGTGGCTACACCTTC
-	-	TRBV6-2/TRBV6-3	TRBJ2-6	CASSYLGRGYGANVLTF	TGTGCCAGCAGTTACCTAGGTCGAGGGTACGGGGCCAACGTCCTGACTTTC
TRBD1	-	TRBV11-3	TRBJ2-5	CASSPWDRGGETQYF	TGTGCCAGCAGCCCTTGGGACAGGGGAGGGGAGACCCAGTACTTC
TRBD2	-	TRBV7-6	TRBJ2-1	CASSATVGSGYNEQFF	TGTGCCAGCAGCGCCACCGTCGGTAGCGGGTACAATGAGCAGTTCTTC
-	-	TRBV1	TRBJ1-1	CTSSLPSPGQGRNTEAFF	TGCACCAGCAGCCTACCAAGTCCCGGACAGGGACGGAACACTGAAGCTTTCTTT
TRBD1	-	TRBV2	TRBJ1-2	CASSRGTGGMGTF	TGTGCCAGCAGTCGAGGGACAGGGGGAATGGGCACCTTC
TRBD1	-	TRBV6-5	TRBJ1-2	CASSYSATGGGYGYTF	TGTGCCAGCAGTTACAGCGCGACAGGGGGCGGTTATGGCTACACCTTC
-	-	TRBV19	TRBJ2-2	CASSIMSGNTGELFF	TGTGCCAGTAGTATTATGTCAGGGAACACCGGGGAGCTGTTTTTT